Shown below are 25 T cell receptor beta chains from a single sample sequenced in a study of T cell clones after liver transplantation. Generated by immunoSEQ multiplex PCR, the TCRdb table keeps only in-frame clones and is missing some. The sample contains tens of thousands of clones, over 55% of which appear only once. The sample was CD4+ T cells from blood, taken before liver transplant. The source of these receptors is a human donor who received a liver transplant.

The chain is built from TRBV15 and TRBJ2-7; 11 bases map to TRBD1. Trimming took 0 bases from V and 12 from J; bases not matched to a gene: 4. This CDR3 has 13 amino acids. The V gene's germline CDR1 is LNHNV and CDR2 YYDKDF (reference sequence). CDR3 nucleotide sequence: TGTGCCACCAGCAGAGATCGGGGACAGGGGGGGTACTTC. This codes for CATSRDRGQGGYF.

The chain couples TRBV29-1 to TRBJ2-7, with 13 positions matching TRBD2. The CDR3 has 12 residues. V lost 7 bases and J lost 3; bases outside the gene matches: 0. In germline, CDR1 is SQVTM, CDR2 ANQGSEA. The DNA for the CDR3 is TGCAGCGGGACTAGCGGGGGCTACGAGCAGTACTTC. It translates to CSGTSGGYEQYF.

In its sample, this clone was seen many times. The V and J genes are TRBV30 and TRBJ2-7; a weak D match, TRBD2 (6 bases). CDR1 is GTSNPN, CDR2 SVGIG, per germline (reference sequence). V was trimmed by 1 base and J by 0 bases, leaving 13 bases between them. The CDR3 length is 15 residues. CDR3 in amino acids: CAWSGKGRGSYEQYF. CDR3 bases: TGTGCCTGGAGTGGTAAAGGGCGGGGCTCCTACGAGCAGTACTTC.

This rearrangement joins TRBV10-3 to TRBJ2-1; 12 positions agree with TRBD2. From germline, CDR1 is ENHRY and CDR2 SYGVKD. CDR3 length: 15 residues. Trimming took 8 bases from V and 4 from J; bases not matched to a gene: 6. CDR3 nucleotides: TGTGCCATCGGACGACTAGCGGGGGTTTACAATGAGCAGTTCTTC. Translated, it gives CAIGRLAGVYNEQFF.

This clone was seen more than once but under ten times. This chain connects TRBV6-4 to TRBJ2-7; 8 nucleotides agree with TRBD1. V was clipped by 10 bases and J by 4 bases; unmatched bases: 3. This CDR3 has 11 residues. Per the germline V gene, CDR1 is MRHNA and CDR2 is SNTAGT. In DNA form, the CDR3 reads TGTGCCAACCGACAGGGGTACGAGCAGTACTTC. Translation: CANRQGYEQYF.

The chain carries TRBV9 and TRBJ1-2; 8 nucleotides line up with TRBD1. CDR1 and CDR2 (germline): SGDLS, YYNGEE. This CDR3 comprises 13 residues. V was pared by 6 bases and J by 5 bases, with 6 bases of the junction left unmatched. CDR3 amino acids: CASNRQGHYGYTF. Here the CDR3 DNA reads TGTGCCAGCAACAGACAGGGGCATTATGGCTACACCTTC.

Here the CDR3 reads CAGQGGSNQPQHF. In DNA form, the CDR3 reads TGTGCCGGCCAGGGAGGATCCAATCAGCCCCAGCATTTT. The gene calls are TRBV2 and TRBJ1-5, with D possibly matching TRBD1 (5 bases). Looked up from germline, CDR1 is SNHLY and CDR2 is FYNNEI. The V end lost 11 bases, the J end lost 3 bases, and 14 bases lay between the germline ends. This CDR3 has 13 amino acids.

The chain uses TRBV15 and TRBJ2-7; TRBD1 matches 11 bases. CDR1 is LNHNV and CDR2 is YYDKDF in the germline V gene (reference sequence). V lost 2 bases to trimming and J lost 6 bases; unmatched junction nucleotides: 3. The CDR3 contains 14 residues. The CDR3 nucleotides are TGTGCCACCAGCAGACGGACAGGGGGCCTCGAGCAGTACTTC. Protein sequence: CATSRRTGGLEQYF.

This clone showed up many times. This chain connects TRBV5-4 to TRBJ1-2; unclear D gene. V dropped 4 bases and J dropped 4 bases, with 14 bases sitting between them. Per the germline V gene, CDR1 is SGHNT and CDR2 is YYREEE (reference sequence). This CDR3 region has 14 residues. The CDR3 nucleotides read TGTGCCAGCAGCACCTCAGTAGGAGCCTATGGCTACACCTTC. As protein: CASSTSVGAYGYTF.

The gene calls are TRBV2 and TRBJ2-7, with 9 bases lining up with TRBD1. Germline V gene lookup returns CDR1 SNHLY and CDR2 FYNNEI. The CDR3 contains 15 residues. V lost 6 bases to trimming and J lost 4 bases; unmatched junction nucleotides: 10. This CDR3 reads CASSSGQGIGYEQYF. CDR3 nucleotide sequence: TGTGCCAGCAGCTCGGGACAGGGAATCGGGTACGAGCAGTACTTC.

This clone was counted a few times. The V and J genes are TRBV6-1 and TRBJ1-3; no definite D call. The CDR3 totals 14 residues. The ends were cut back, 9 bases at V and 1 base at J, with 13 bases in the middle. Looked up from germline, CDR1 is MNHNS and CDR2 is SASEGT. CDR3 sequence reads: CASNKPGSGNTIYF. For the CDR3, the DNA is TGTGCCAGTAATAAACCGGGATCTGGAAACACCATATATTTT.

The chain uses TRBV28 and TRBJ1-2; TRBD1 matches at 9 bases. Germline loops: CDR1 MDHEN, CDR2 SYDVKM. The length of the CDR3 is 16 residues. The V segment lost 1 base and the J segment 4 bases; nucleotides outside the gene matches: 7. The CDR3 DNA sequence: TGTGCCAGCAGTTTATATGGGACAGGGAACTCCTATGGCTACACCTTC. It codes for CASSLYGTGNSYGYTF.

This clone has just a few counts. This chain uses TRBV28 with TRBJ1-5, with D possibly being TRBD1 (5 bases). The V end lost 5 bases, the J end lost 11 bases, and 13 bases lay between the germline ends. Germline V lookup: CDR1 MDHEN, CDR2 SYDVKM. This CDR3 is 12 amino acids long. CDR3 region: CASSPGLRAQHF. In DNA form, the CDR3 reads TGTGCCAGCAGTCCAGGGCTCAGGGCCCAGCATTTT.

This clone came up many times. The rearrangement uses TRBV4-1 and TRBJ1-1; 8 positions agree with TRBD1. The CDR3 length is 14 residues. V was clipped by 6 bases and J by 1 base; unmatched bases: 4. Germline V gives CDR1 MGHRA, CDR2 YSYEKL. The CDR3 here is CASSRQGTNTEAFF. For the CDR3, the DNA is TGCGCCAGCAGTCGACAGGGGACGAACACTGAAGCTTTCTTT.

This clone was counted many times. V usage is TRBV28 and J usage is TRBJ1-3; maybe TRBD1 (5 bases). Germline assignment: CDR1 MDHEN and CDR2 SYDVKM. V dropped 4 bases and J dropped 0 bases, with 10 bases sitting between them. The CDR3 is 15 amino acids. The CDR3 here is CASSSGQGSGNTIYF. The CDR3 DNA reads TGTGCCAGCAGTTCCGGCCAGGGCTCTGGAAACACCATATATTTT. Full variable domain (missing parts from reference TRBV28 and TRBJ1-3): DVKVTQSSRYLVKRTGEKVFLECVQDMDHENMFWYRQDPGLGLRLIYFSYDVKMKEKGDIPEGYSVSREKKERFSLILESASTNQTSMYLCASSSGQGSGNTIYFGEGSWLTVV.

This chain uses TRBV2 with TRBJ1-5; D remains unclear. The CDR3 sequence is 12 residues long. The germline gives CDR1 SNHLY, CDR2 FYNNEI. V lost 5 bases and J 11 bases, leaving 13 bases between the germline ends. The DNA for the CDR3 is TGTGCCAGCAGTACTGATCCTTCCGCCCAGCATTTT. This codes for CASSTDPSAQHF.

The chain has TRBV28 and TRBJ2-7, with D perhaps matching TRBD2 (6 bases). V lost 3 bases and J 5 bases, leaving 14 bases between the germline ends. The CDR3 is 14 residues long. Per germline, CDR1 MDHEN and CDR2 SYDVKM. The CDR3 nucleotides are TGTGCCAGCAGTTTTAGGCACCCGGGGGACGAGCAGTACTTC. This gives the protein CASSFRHPGDEQYF. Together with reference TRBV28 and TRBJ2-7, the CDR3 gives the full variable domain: DVKVTQSSRYLVKRTGEKVFLECVQDMDHENMFWYRQDPGLGLRLIYFSYDVKMKEKGDIPEGYSVSREKKERFSLILESASTNQTSMYLCASSFRHPGDEQYFGPGTRLTVT.

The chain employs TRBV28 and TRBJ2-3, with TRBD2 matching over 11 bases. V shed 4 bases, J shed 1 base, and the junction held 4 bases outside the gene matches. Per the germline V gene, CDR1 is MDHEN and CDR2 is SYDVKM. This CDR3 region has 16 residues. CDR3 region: CASSSTTSGGTDTQYF. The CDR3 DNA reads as TGTGCCAGCAGTTCTACGACTAGCGGGGGCACAGATACGCAGTATTTT.

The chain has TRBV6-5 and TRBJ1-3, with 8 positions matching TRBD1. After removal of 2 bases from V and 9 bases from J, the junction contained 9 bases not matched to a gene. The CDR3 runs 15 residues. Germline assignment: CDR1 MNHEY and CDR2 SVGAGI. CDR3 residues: CASSYQTGAGGTIYF. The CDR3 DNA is TGTGCCAGCAGTTACCAGACAGGGGCCGGCGGCACCATATATTTT.

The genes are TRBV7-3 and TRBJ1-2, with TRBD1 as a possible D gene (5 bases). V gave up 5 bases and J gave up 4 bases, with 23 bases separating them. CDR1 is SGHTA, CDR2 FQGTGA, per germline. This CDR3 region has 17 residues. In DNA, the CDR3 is TGTGCCAGCAGCGACCCCTCGGGTGGGGCCTTATCCTATGGCTACACCTTC. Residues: CASSDPSGGALSYGYTF.

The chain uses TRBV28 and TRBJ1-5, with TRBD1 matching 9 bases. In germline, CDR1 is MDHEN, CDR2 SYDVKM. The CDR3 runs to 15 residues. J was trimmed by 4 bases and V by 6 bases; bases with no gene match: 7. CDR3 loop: CASSKDRGGNQPQHF. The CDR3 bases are TGTGCCAGCAGCAAGGACAGGGGAGGGAATCAGCCCCAGCATTTT.

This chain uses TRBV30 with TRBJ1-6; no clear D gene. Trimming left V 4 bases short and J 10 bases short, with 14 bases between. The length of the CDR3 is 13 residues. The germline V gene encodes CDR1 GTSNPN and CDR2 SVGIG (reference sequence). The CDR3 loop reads CAWNIEDGSPLHF. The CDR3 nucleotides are TGTGCCTGGAATATAGAGGATGGGTCACCCCTCCACTTT.

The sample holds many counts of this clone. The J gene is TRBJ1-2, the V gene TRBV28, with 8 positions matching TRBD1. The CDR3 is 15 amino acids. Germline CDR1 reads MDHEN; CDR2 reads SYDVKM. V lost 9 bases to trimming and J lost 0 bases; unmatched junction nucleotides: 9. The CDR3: CASSGTGGPNYGYTF. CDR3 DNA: TGTGCCAGTTCCGGGACAGGAGGCCCTAACTATGGCTACACCTTC.

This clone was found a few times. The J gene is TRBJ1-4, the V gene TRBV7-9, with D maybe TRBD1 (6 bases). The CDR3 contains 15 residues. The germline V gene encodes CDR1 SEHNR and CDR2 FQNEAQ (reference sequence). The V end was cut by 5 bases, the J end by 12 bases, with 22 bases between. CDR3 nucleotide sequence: TGTGCCAGCAGCCTGACCAGGGGTCGCCAATCGGAACTGTTTTTT. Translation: CASSLTRGRQSELFF.

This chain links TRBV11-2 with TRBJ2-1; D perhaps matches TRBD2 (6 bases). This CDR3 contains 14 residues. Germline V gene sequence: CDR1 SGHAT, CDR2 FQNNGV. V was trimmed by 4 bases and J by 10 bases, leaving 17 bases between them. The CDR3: CASSWGASRDEQFF. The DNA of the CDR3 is TGTGCCAGCAGCTGGGGTGCATCGCGGGACGAGCAGTTCTTC.